This T cell receptor (beta chain) was profiled in a study of identifying expanded T cells in peripheral blood. The germline V and J ends were trimmed by 3 bases and 9 bases, with 6 bases remaining between them. This CDR3 contains 11 residues. Germline CDR1 reads MDHEN; CDR2 reads SYDVKM. No infections or other immune events were documented during collection. Clones were sequenced by immunoSEQ multiplex PCR, and TCRdb holds only the in-frame ones, with some missing. The top ten clones hold 4% of a sample with tens of thousands of clones, about 91% of them seen once. The sample comprised blood. The chain is built from TRBV28 and TRBJ2-1; D not certain. The receptor was derived from a person aged 18-70 years in good health. CDR3: CASSLIGEQFF. The CDR3, as DNA: TGTGCCAGCAGTTTGATAGGTGAGCAGTTCTTC.